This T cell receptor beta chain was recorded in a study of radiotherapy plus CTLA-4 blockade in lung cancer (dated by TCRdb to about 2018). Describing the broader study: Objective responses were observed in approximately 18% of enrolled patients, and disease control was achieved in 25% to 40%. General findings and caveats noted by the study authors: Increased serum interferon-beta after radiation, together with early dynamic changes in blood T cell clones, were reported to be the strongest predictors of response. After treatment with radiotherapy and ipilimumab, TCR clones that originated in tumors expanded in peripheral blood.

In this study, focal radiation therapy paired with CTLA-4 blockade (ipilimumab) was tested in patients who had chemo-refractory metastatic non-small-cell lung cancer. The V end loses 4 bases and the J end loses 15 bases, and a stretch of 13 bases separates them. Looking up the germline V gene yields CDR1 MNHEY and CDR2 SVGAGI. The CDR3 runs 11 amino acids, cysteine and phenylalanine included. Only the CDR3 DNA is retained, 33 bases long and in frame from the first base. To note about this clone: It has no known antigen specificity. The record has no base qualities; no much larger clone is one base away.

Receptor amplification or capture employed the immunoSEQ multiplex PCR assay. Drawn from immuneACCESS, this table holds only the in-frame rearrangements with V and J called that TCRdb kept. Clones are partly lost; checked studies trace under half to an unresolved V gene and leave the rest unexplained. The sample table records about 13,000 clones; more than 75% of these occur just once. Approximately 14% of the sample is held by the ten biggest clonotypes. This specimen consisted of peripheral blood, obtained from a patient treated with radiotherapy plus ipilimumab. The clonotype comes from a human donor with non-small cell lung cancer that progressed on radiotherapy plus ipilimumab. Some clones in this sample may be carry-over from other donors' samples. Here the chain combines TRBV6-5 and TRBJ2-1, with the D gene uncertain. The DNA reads TGTGCCAGCAGTTTGGGCGCAATGTGGTTCTTC. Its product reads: CASSLGAMWFF.